This TCR beta chain was retrieved from a study of prognosis after radiotherapy for stage I lung cancer (dated by TCRdb to about 2021). At the level of the whole study: Fewer than 20 stage I NSCLC patients were enrolled in Nanjing, China, between April 2018 and early 2019. About five patients had oligometastatic NSCLC after their primary tumor was surgically resected, and fourteen patients had newly diagnosed primary stage I lung tumors. Squamous cell carcinoma histology was identified in seven patients, and adenocarcinoma histology was identified in twelve patients. The cohort comprised around 14 men and about 6 women with a median age of 74.5 years, ranging from roughly 53 to 84 years. All patients were regarded as medically inoperable, because of comorbidities in over 10 patients and refusal of surgery in roughly 7 patients. SBRT was delivered in 3 to 5 fractions with a biologically effective dose of at least 100 Gy, and image-guided IMRT or VMAT was used for delivery. SBRT was not combined with any concurrent therapy in any patient. A total of around 40 blood samples from roughly 20 patients were sequenced, with one sample obtained before and one obtained after SBRT for each patient. Distant metastases were developed by four of the 19 patients after SBRT, at a median of about seven months, whereas no significant progression was observed in the other 15 patients. This study profiled peripheral blood TCR beta repertoires from stage I NSCLC patients before and after stereotactic body radiotherapy and linked the repertoires to distant failure. Here is what the overall study found, with its caveats: Post-SBRT Shannon entropy and its change from baseline were lower in patients who developed distant metastases; baseline Shannon entropy was not associated with metastases. No adjustment for multiple comparisons was applied to any of the reported P values. No determination of tumor specificity was made for expanded TCR clones. A decrease in unique TCR clone counts was observed after SBRT (median 10,088 before versus some 6,900 after; Wilcoxon paired P=0.011). The small cohort and short follow-up limited the study, so independent validation of the findings is needed. Differences by metastasis status were reportedly seen in TRBV and TRBJ usage frequencies, involving two V genes at baseline and, after SBRT, nine V genes and two J genes.

This clonotype has a count of ten or more. Its target antigen remains unknown. Per-base quality was not reported, and no clone a single base away is much larger than it. From its cysteine to its phenylalanine, the CDR3 spans 14 amino acids. CDR3 DNA only is kept here, 42 bases in frame from base 1. CDR1 SGHTA and CDR2 FQGNSA are derived from the germline V gene. V is clipped by 1 base and J by 10 bases, and the sequence between their germline boundaries is 14 bases long. Two rounds of multiplex PCR were performed to amplify the TCR beta CDR3 region from genomic DNA. In the first PCR round, primers specific to each TRBV and TRBJ gene were used, and the primer sequences were filed in Chinese patent CN105087789A. The second PCR round used universal primers. The Roche High Pure PCR Template Preparation Kit was used to extract genomic DNA from the frozen PBMCs. The libraries underwent paired-end sequencing with 151 bp reads on an Illumina HiSeq 3000. For the original study's pipeline: Raw reads lacking the multiplex PCR primer sequences were removed with CutAdapt. High-quality paired reads were merged into contigs with PEAR. TRB V, D and J gene segments were assigned to each contig with MiXCR by alignment to reference sequences. To remove sequencing errors, CDR3 sequences were clustered according to base quality and sequence similarity. Diversity was measured as Shannon entropy normalized by the natural log of productive TCR sequence number. To get clonality, Shannon entropy was divided by the natural log of the number of unique clonotypes, and that result was subtracted from one. Progression-free survival cut-offs for repertoire metrics were chosen using the Youden index of ROC curves, with analyses run in R 3.5.3. The public reads were quality trimmed at Q25 with fastp and then assembled into clones with MiXCR by TCRdb, keeping productive beta chains. Each CDR3 protein appears once, grouped with its most common genes and DNA. V and J calls and clone size were set by TCRdb, not the authors. This sample comprises about 51,000 distinct CDR3 sequences, about a third of them detected only once. The ten largest account for 8% to 9.5% of the sample.

A history of other malignancies or of prior chemotherapy or radiotherapy was absent in all patients, and node-negative disease was shown on CT and PET/CT in all patients. At each of two time points, 4.5 to 7 milliliters of peripheral venous blood were collected in EDTA tubes. PBMCs were isolated by Ficoll-Paque Plus density-gradient centrifugation. Samples were stored at -80°C immediately after collection until analysis. The receptor was derived from a donor at least 50 years old with non-small cell lung cancer. The V and J genes are TRBV7-2 and TRBJ2-1; 5 matching bases give a weak D call of TRBD2. The sequences come from PBMCs, collected before or after stereotactic body radiation therapy (not recorded which). CDR3 protein: CASSLVLAQPEQFF. At the DNA level, the sequence is TGTGCCAGCAGCTTAGTATTAGCGCAACCCGAGCAGTTCTTC.